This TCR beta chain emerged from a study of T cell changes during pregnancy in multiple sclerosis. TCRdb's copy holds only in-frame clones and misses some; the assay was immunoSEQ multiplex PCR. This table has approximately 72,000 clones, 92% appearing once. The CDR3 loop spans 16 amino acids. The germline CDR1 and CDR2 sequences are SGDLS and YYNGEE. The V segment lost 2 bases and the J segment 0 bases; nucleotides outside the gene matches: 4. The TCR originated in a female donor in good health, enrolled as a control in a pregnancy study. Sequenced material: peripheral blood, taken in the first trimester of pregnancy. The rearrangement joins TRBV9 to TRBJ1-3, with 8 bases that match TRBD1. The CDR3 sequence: CASSVGTGSSGNTIYF. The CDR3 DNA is TGTGCCAGCAGCGTGGGGACAGGCTCCTCTGGAAACACCATATATTTT.